A selection of T cell receptor beta chains follows, all from one sample in a study of blood T cell repertoires in COVID-19. The data were produced by immunoSEQ multiplex PCR, yet TCRdb's version contains in-frame clones alone and is incomplete. Of 400,000 or so clones listed, around 91% are singletons. The sequenced sample consisted of PBMCs or T cells enriched from blood (not recorded which). Every receptor here comes from a young man who had recovered from COVID-19. The CDR3 runs from the conserved cysteine through the conserved F or W. Each record gives: clone size, J gene, D gene, V gene, CDR3 protein, CDR3 DNA. A D gene is named only where the DNA matches it firmly. Size is omitted from some rows. Given values are once, few, many or a class for expanded clones.

>once|TRBJ2-2|NA|TRBV6-5
CASSYRPQGPGELFF
TGTGCCAGCAGTTACCGCCCTCAGGGTCCCGGGGAGCTGTTTTTT
>NA|TRBJ1-4|TRBD1|TRBV2
CASSEALQGFEKLFF
TGTGCCAGCAGTGAAGCGTTACAGGGGTTCGAAAAACTGTTTTTT
>NA|TRBJ2-7|TRBD2|TRBV7-9
CASSSRYGLAGVSPYEQYF
TGTGCCAGCAGCTCCCGCTACGGACTAGCGGGAGTGTCGCCCTACGAGCAGTACTTC
>NA|TRBJ2-1|NA|TRBV30
CASTWAGANEQFF
TGTGCCTCTACTTGGGCGGGGGCCAATGAGCAGTTCTTC
>NA|TRBJ2-7|TRBD1|TRBV5-4
CASSRSFGDREGEQYF
TGTGCCAGCAGCCGAAGCTTCGGGGACAGGGAGGGCGAGCAGTACTTC
>NA|TRBJ1-1|NA|TRBV9
CASSVDEGWGTEAFF
TGTGCCAGCAGCGTAGACGAGGGCTGGGGCACTGAAGCTTTCTTT
>NA|TRBJ2-7|TRBD1|TRBV6-5
CASSQDRASEQYF
TGTGCCAGCAGCCAGGACAGGGCGTCCGAGCAGTACTTC
>NA|TRBJ2-3|TRBD2|TRBV5-8
CASSLAGGADTQYF
TGTGCCAGCAGTCTGGCGGGAGGGGCAGATACGCAGTATTTT
>NA|TRBJ2-1|TRBD1|TRBV28
CASSIQDRPNNEQFF
TGTGCCAGCAGTATTCAGGACAGGCCAAACAATGAGCAGTTCTTC
>once|TRBJ2-5|NA|TRBV28
CASSLAKETQYF
TGTGCCAGCAGTTTAGCGAAAGAGACCCAGTACTTC
>NA|TRBJ2-2|TRBD2|TRBV5-6
CASSLGLAGSNTGELFF
TGTGCCAGCAGCTTGGGACTAGCGGGGTCAAACACCGGGGAGCTGTTTTTT
>NA|TRBJ2-2|NA|TRBV9
CASSPQGGLGELFF
TGTGCCAGCAGCCCCCAAGGGGGATTGGGGGAGCTGTTTTTT
>NA|TRBJ2-7|TRBD1|TRBV7-8
CASSLGRTGMSYEQYF
TGTGCCAGCAGCTTAGGGCGGACAGGGATGTCCTACGAGCAGTACTTC
>NA|TRBJ2-1|NA|TRBV28
CASSLGKYSYNEQFF
TGTGCCAGCAGTTTGGGCAAGTACTCCTACAATGAGCAGTTCTTC
>NA|TRBJ2-7|TRBD1|TRBV5-4
CASSFWDRDSYEQYF
TGTGCCAGCAGCTTCTGGGACAGGGACTCCTACGAGCAGTACTTC
>NA|TRBJ2-3|TRBD2|TRBV29-1
CAGLLTDTQYF
TGCGCGGGACTACTCACAGATACGCAGTATTTT
>once|TRBJ2-1|TRBD2|TRBV7-2
CASSPRLADEQFF
TGTGCCAGCAGCCCCCGACTAGCAGATGAGCAGTTCTTC
>NA|TRBJ2-7|TRBD1|TRBV19
CASSMGLGQGVEQYF
TGTGCCAGTAGTATGGGATTGGGACAGGGGGTCGAGCAGTACTTC
>NA|TRBJ2-2|NA|TRBV29-1
CSVSRGTGELFF
TGCAGCGTGTCCCGGGGAACCGGGGAGCTGTTTTTT
>NA|TRBJ2-1|TRBD2|TRBV5-1
CASSLGWTSENNEQFF
TGCGCCAGCAGCTTGGGTTGGACTAGCGAAAACAATGAGCAGTTCTTC
>NA|TRBJ2-3|TRBD2|TRBV28
CASSFSPSGRITDTQYF
TGTGCCAGCAGTTTTTCGCCTAGCGGGAGGATCACAGATACGCAGTATTTT
>NA|TRBJ1-1|NA|TRBV6-1
CASREQPTGIVTEAFF
TGTGCCAGCAGAGAACAACCTACAGGGATCGTCACTGAAGCTTTCTTT
>NA|TRBJ1-4|NA|TRBV7-8
CASSVEWGDEKLFF
TGTGCCAGCAGCGTCGAGTGGGGGGATGAAAAACTGTTTTTT
>NA|TRBJ2-1|TRBD2|TRBV5-1
CASIGSGGLGYNEQFF
TGCGCCAGCATAGGTAGCGGGGGGCTGGGTTACAATGAGCAGTTCTTC
>NA|TRBJ2-1|TRBD2|TRBV19
CASTVSGRTSYNEQFF
TGTGCCAGTACCGTCAGCGGGAGAACCTCCTACAATGAGCAGTTCTTC
>NA|TRBJ1-2|NA|TRBV18
CASSSMNQGLDYGYTF
TGTGCCAGCTCATCGATGAACCAGGGTCTGGACTATGGCTACACCTTC
>NA|TRBJ1-5|TRBD1|TRBV18
CASSPGTGNQPQHF
TGTGCCAGCTCACCTGGGACAGGGAATCAGCCCCAGCATTTT
>NA|TRBJ1-5|NA|TRBV7-8
CASSRMGGGNQPQHF
TGTGCCAGCAGCCGTATGGGGGGGGGCAATCAGCCCCAGCATTTT
>NA|TRBJ1-2|NA|TRBV21-1
CASSKEVGGRWGYTF
TGTGCCAGCAGCAAAGAGGTAGGGGGTCGTTGGGGCTACACCTTC
>NA|TRBJ1-6|TRBD1|TRBV7-3
CASSLGQDSPLHF
TGTGCCAGCAGCCTCGGACAGGATTCACCCCTCCACTTT
>NA|TRBJ1-6|NA|TRBV18
CASSPPGASPLHF
TGTGCCAGCTCACCACCGGGGGCGTCACCCCTCCACTTT
>NA|TRBJ1-2|TRBD1|TRBV19
CASSMRGQGDYGYTF
TGTGCCAGTAGCATGAGGGGACAGGGAGACTATGGCTACACCTTC
>once|TRBJ2-7|TRBD1|TRBV6-6
CASSANGQVGEQYF
TGTGCCAGCAGTGCGAACGGACAGGTCGGCGAGCAGTACTTC
>once|TRBJ1-2|TRBD1|TRBV6-5
CASSPYGGTGQGYTF
TGTGCCAGCAGCCCGTACGGGGGGACAGGGCAAGGCTACACCTTC
>NA|TRBJ2-5|TRBD1|TRBV5-1
CASSLGTVGGFQETQYF
TGCGCCAGCAGCTTGGGGACAGTAGGGGGCTTCCAAGAGACCCAGTACTTC
>once|TRBJ2-1|NA|TRBV2
CASRPGAGQGEQFF
TGTGCCAGCAGGCCGGGAGCAGGCCAGGGTGAGCAGTTCTTC
>NA|TRBJ2-2|NA|TRBV5-1
CASSKTSGSPGELFF
TGCGCCAGCAGCAAGACTAGTGGGAGCCCCGGGGAGCTGTTTTTT
>NA|TRBJ2-1|TRBD2|TRBV29-1
CSVEDISGSSYNEQFF
TGCAGCGTTGAAGACATTAGCGGGAGCTCCTACAATGAGCAGTTCTTC
>NA|TRBJ2-5|NA|TRBV7-9
CASSPPRSPTGTQYF
TGTGCCAGCAGCCCCCCCCGGAGCCCAACCGGGACCCAGTACTTC
>NA|TRBJ2-7|TRBD2|TRBV10-1
CASSEFGLAASYEQYF
TGCGCCAGCAGTGAGTTTGGGCTAGCGGCCTCCTACGAGCAGTACTTC
>NA|TRBJ2-3|TRBD2|TRBV6-5
CASSYASGRISDTQYF
TGTGCCAGCAGTTACGCTAGCGGGAGGATCTCAGATACGCAGTATTTT
>NA|TRBJ2-7|NA|TRBV28
CASSFTGTSEQYF
TGTGCCAGCAGTTTTACCGGGACTTCCGAGCAGTACTTC
>NA|TRBJ1-3|NA|TRBV5-1
CASSSGAPGNTIYF
TGCGCCAGCAGCTCAGGGGCACCTGGAAACACCATATATTTT
>NA|TRBJ2-1|TRBD2|TRBV27
CASSFREGVNEQFF
TGTGCCAGCAGTTTTCGGGAGGGAGTCAATGAGCAGTTCTTC
>NA|TRBJ1-1|TRBD1|TRBV12-3/TRBV12-4
CASTSGTAEAFF
TGTGCCAGCACCTCCGGGACAGCTGAAGCTTTCTTT
>NA|TRBJ1-5|NA|TRBV12-5
CASGLWPNNQPQHF
TGTGCTAGTGGGTTGTGGCCCAACAATCAGCCCCAGCATTTT
>once|TRBJ2-7|NA|TRBV5-6
CASSFPDSYFHEQYF
TGTGCCAGCAGCTTTCCGGACTCGTACTTTCACGAGCAGTACTTC
>NA|TRBJ1-1|NA|TRBV30
CAWSLTGNTEAFF
TGTGCCTGGAGCCTGACGGGGAACACTGAAGCTTTCTTT
>NA|TRBJ1-5|TRBD1|TRBV6-6
CASSRTGGSQPQHF
TGTGCCAGCAGCCGGACAGGAGGAAGTCAGCCCCAGCATTTT
>NA|TRBJ2-1|TRBD1|TRBV24-1
CATSDWGTGNNEQFF
TGTGCCACCAGTGATTGGGGGACAGGTAACAATGAGCAGTTCTTC
>NA|TRBJ2-3|NA|TRBV4-2
CASSQEAGPGTDTQYF
TGTGCCAGCAGCCAAGAGGCGGGTCCGGGCACAGATACGCAGTATTTT
>NA|TRBJ2-1|TRBD2|TRBV29-1
CSVAGGPAEHSYNEQFF
TGCAGCGTTGCGGGGGGTCCGGCGGAACACTCCTACAATGAGCAGTTCTTC
>NA|TRBJ2-3|NA|TRBV15
CATSRYSEADTQYF
TGTGCCACCAGCAGATATAGCGAAGCAGATACGCAGTATTTT
>NA|TRBJ2-1|TRBD2|TRBV5-6
CASSGWTSGNNEQFF
TGTGCCAGCAGCGGGTGGACTAGCGGGAACAATGAGCAGTTCTTC
>NA|TRBJ2-7|NA|TRBV16
CASSGIEKRNYEQYF
TGTGCCAGCAGCGGAATCGAAAAGCGGAACTACGAGCAGTACTTC
>NA|TRBJ2-2|NA|TRBV19
CASSMGRLLTGELFF
TGTGCCAGTAGTATGGGGAGACTACTCACCGGGGAGCTGTTTTTT
>NA|TRBJ2-2|NA|TRBV18
CASSPQGTNTGELFF
TGTGCCAGCTCCCCGCAGGGGACGAACACCGGGGAGCTGTTTTTT